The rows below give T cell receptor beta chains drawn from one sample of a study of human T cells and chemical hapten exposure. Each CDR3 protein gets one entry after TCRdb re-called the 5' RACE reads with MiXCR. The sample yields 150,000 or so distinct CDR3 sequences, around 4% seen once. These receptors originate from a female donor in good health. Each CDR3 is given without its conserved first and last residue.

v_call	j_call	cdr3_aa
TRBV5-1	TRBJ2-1	ASSLDSHIGEQF
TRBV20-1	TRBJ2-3	SARDRGNLDTDTQY
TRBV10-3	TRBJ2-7	AIRGTGVSEQY
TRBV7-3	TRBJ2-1	ASSLFHRRYNEQF
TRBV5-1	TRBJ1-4	ASSSTGRSNEKLF
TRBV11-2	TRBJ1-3	ASSLTDFTHSGNTIY
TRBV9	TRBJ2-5	ASTNDLAGEETQY
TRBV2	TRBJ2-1	ASSGGGVHNEQF
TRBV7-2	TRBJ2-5	ASSLGPHVGKTQY
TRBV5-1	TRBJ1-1	ASSHTPQGDTEAF
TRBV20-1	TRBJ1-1	SARVAGPNTEAF
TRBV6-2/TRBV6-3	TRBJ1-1	ASSSIGQGDTEAF
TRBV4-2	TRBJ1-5	ASSQVSGNINQPQH
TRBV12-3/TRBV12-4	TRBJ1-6	ASRGGGSSPLH
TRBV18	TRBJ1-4	ASSLVTATNEKLF
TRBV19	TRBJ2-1	ASSMRNEQF
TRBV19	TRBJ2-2	ASSPEAGGAGELF
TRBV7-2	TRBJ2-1	ASSLSRGVGNEQF
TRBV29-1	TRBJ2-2	SADRENTGELF
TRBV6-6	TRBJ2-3	ASSYSRGTSGGNTQY